Given below is one T cell receptor beta chain in context. The assay was immunoSEQ multiplex PCR, and TCRdb's table has in-frame clones only and misses some. The profile shows about 54,000 clones, around 97% of them singletons. The data stem from a study of control samples from healthy donors and cancer patients. Trimming left V 6 bases short and J 3 bases short, with 11 bases between. Germline assignment: CDR1 SEHNR and CDR2 FQNEAQ (reference sequence). CDR3 length equals 13 residues. Sequenced sample: blood. This rearrangement joins TRBV7-9 to TRBJ1-1; D not resolved. This receptor was obtained from a woman in her thirties in good health. As DNA, the CDR3 is TGTGCCAGCAGTCCCCCCGCCCACACTGAAGCTTTCTTT. This encodes CASSPPAHTEAFF. The complete variable domain, with remaining parts taken from reference TRBV7-9 and TRBJ1-1, reads DTGVSQNPRHKITKRGQNVTFRCDPISEHNRLYWYRQTLGQGPEFLTYFQNEAQLEKSRLLSDRFSAERPKGSFSTLEIQRTEQGDSAMYLCASSPPAHTEAFFGQGTRLTVV.